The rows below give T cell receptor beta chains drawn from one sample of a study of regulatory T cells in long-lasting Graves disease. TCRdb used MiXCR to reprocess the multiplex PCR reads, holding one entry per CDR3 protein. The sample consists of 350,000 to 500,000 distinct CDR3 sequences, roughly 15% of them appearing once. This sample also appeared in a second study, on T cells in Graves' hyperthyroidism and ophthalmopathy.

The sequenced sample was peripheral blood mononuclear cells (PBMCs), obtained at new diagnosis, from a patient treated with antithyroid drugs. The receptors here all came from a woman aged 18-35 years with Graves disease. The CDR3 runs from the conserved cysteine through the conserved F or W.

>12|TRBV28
CASTPQGVGYTF
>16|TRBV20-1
CSARISSGRRTGELFF
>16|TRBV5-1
CASSYRVVSGANVLTF
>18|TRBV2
CARTLAGGPLSHNNEQFF
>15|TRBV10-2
CASRGTADSGNTIYF
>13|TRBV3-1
CASRRQGVDTQYF
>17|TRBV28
CASSLPLGLAAYNEQFF
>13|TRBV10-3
CAISGGQTVEQYF
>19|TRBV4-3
CASSTNGVWGERTQETQYF
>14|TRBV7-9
CASSLAVGSHEQYF
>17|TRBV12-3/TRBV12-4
CASSYHPGDSSYNEQFF
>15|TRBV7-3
CASSLKAGGWDTQYF
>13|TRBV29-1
CSVDEELNTEAFF
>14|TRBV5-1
CASSLEGVNFEQYF
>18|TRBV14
CASSSGQGRTANTGELFF
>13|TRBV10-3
CAISTGVREPQHF
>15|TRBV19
CASSGAGVSTGELFF
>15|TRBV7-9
CASSFHASGRYEQYF
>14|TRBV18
CASSPKAANQPQHF
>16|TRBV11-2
CASSASSGRAAYEQFF
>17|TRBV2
CASSFRGRRFVADTQYF
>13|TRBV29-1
CSVTDRTNEKLFF
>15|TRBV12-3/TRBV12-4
CASRATSGSHNEQFF
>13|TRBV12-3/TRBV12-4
CASTPGLAAEQFF
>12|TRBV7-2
CASSLAAREQYF
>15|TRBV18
CASSPGLNIYNEQFF
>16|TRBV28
CASYSFVGLSGNEQFF
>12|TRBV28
CASSLKSLEQFF
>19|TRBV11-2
CASSPRTSGAASHTRELFF
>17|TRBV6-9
CASSSPFGTPLGNEQFF
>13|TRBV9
CAGSPHPGNEQYF
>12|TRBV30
CAWNQNYNEQFF
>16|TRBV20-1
CSARDRGQKINQPQHF
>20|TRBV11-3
CASSFATSGSSTLAKNIQYF
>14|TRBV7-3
CASSSPDGYGKLFF
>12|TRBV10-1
CASSESGDTQYF
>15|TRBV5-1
CASSLGQGPREKLFF
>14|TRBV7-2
CASSLAQGRYEQYF
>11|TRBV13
CASSLNHEQYF
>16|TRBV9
CASSDGTSGNVGEQFF
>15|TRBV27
CASRGTGVTVTEAFF
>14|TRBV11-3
CASSLETPHYEQYF
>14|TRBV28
CASTRDPSGYEQYF
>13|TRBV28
CASSLSLPTAQYF
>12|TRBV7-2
CASSLTGLEVTF
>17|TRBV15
CATSRALPGVGTDTQYF
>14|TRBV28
CASSGGTINSPLHF
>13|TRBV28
CASSPPGRNIQYF
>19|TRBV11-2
CASSLVFQRLGSGANVLTF
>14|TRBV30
CAWNTGPSTDTQYF
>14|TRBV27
CASSLTGVRSPLHF
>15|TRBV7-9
CASSLGIAGPYEQYF
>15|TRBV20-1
CSASSGRWSYNEQFF